The 12 T cell receptor beta chains given below trace back to one sample, sequenced in a study of T cells in Graves' hyperthyroidism and ophthalmopathy. Researchers took RNA transcripts and amplified the TCR beta CDR3 regions from them. The HTBI primer set drove a first-round RT-PCR of the TCR CDR3. A single record per CDR3 protein comes from TCRdb applying MiXCR to the multiplex PCR reads. The table shows 400,000 or so distinct CDR3 sequences, with over 12% occurring only once. Sequenced sample: blood. The receptors here all came from a man over 45 with Graves' ophthalmopathy.

V is TRBV10-3 and J is TRBJ2-2; 13 nucleotides align to TRBD2. Germline V gives CDR1 ENHRY, CDR2 SYGVKD. After removal of 2 bases from V and 4 bases from J, the junction contained 4 bases not matched to a gene. The CDR3 is 17 residues long. This CDR3 reads CAISEKGLAGPTGELFF. The DNA for the CDR3 is TGTGCCATCAGTGAGAAGGGACTAGCGGGACCCACCGGGGAGCTGTTTTTT.

This clonotype has ten or more counts. V and J are TRBV11-2 and TRBJ2-7; D is uncertain. CDR3 length equals 15 residues. The germline V gene has CDR1 SGHAT and CDR2 FQNNGV. V lost 0 bases and J lost 0, with 9 bases in between. The CDR3 sequence is CASSLDLRSSYEQYF. Written as DNA, the CDR3 is TGTGCCAGCAGCTTAGATCTTCGGAGCTCCTACGAGCAGTACTTC.

The rearrangement joins TRBV6-2 or TRBV6-3 to TRBJ1-2; D is unresolved. There are 12 residues in the CDR3. V was shortened by 8 bases and J by 10 bases, with 17 bases between the two germline ends. Germline values: CDR1 MNHEY, CDR2 SVGEGT. The CDR3 protein is CASSENRRAYTF. CDR3 nucleotides: TGTGCCAGCTCCGAGAACAGACGTGCCTACACCTTC.

The chain joins TRBV5-1 to TRBJ1-5; 7 bases align to TRBD1. The length of the CDR3 is 14 residues. V shed 0 bases, J shed 8 bases, and the junction held 5 bases outside the gene matches. The germline V gene has CDR1 SGHRS and CDR2 YFSETQ. CDR3 loop: CASSLGQGREPQHF. The CDR3 region has the DNA TGCGCCAGCAGCTTGGGACAGGGTCGTGAGCCCCAGCATTTT.

V is TRBV13 and J is TRBJ2-3, with TRBD2 as a possible D gene (6 bases). There are 14 residues in the CDR3. The V gene lost 1 base and the J gene lost 6 bases, with 11 bases spanning the gap. Germline V gene data show CDR1 as PRHDT and CDR2 as FYEKMQ (reference sequence). CDR3 protein: CASSLDLARDTQYF. Written as DNA, the CDR3 is TGTGCCAGCAGCTTAGATCTAGCGAGGGATACGCAGTATTTT.

This clonotype was observed at least ten times. The chain uses TRBV20-1 and TRBJ2-7; 11 bases align to TRBD2. The junction had 10 bases not matched to a gene; V was cut back by 6 bases and J by 3 bases. The CDR3 runs to 15 residues. Germline V gene sequence: CDR1 DFQATT, CDR2 SNEGSKA (reference sequence). The CDR3 is CSAPLTSGTHYEQYF. DNA for the CDR3: TGCAGTGCCCCCCTGACTAGCGGGACCCACTACGAGCAGTACTTC.

The chain is built from TRBV5-5 and TRBJ2-5; 7 positions match TRBD2. J gave up 1 base and V 3 bases, and 3 bases lay outside the gene matches. CDR1 SGHKS and CDR2 YYEKEE come from the germline V gene (reference sequence). This CDR3 comprises 14 residues. The DNA of the CDR3 is TGTGCCAGCAGCTCGGGACTAACCCAAGAGACCCAGTACTTC. This codes for CASSSGLTQETQYF.

This clonotype appeared a few times. CDR3 sequence (DNA): TGTGCCAGCAGCGAGGCGACCGGGGAGCTGTTTTTT. Residues: CASSEATGELFF. The chain combines TRBV9 with TRBJ2-2; D remains ambiguous. This CDR3 is built from 12 residues. V shed 3 bases and J shed 5 bases, with 5 bases lying between them. Germline V gives CDR1 SGDLS, CDR2 YYNGEE.

The V gene is TRBV28, the J gene TRBJ2-3; maybe TRBD1 (6 bases). Trimming removed 5 bases from V and 5 bases from J, with 26 bases in between. Germline V lookup: CDR1 MDHEN, CDR2 SYDVKM. The CDR3 is 18 amino acids. The CDR3 protein is CASSQSKGESPVRDTQYF. The CDR3 DNA follows: TGTGCCAGCAGTCAATCCAAGGGGGAGTCACCGGTGCGAGATACGCAGTATTTT.

This clonotype was seen repeatedly, ten times or more. This chain uses TRBV28 with TRBJ2-1; TRBD1 matches at 9 bases. V lost 2 bases to trimming and J lost 2 bases; unmatched junction nucleotides: 7. The CDR3 contains 17 residues. Germline V lookup: CDR1 MDHEN, CDR2 SYDVKM. This chain's CDR3 is CASSLTRTGVAYNEQFF. In nucleotides, the CDR3 is TGTGCCAGCAGTTTAACAAGGACAGGGGTTGCCTACAATGAGCAGTTCTTC. Using reference TRBV28 and TRBJ2-1 for the parts outside the CDR3, the full variable domain is DVKVTQSSRYLVKRTGEKVFLECVQDMDHENMFWYRQDPGLGLRLIYFSYDVKMKEKGDIPEGYSVSREKKERFSLILESASTNQTSMYLCASSLTRTGVAYNEQFFGPGTRLTVL.

The rearrangement joins TRBV27 to TRBJ2-5; 8 bases fit TRBD2. There are 19 residues in the CDR3. Germline V gives CDR1 MNHEY, CDR2 SMNVEV (reference sequence). V lost 7 bases to trimming and J lost 4 bases; unmatched junction nucleotides: 23. The CDR3 sequence is CASMRLGGLQSGGRETQYF. DNA of the CDR3: TGTGCCAGCATGCGGCTCGGGGGACTCCAGTCGGGGGGGCGAGAGACCCAGTACTTC.

This clonotype has only a few counts. This chain links TRBV19 with TRBJ2-5, with 8 bases that match TRBD2. The CDR3 has 15 residues. V lost 7 bases, J lost 0 bases, and 7 bases stayed unmatched. Germline V gene sequence: CDR1 LNHDA, CDR2 SQIVND (reference sequence). The CDR3, as DNA: TGTGCCAGTACCTTCACCGGGGGGGACCAAGAGACCCAGTACTTC. As protein: CASTFTGGDQETQYF.